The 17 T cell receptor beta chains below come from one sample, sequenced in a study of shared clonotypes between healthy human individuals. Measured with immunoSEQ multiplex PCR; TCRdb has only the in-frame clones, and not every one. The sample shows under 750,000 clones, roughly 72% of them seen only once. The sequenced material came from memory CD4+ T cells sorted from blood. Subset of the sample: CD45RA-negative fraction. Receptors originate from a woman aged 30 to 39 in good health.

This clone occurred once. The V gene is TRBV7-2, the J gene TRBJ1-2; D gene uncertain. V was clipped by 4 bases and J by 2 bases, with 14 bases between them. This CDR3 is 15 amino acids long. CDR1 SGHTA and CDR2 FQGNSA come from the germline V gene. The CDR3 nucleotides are TGTGCCAGCAGCTCCCGAACGTTGGGGAACTATGGCTACACCTTC. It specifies CASSSRTLGNYGYTF.

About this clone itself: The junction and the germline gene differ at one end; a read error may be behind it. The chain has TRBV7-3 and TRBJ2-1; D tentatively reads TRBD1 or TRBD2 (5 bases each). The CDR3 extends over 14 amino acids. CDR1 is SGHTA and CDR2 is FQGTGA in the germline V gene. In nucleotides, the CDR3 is TGTGCCAGCAGCCTAACCCAGGGACGAAATGAGCAGTTCTTC. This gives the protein CASSLTQGRNEQFF. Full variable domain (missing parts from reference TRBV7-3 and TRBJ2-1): GAGVSQTPSNKVTEKGKYVELRCDPISGHTALYWYRQSLGQGPEFLIYFQGTGAADDSGLPNDRFFAVRPEGSVSTLKIQRTERGDSAVYLCASSLTQGRNEQFFGPGTRLTVL.

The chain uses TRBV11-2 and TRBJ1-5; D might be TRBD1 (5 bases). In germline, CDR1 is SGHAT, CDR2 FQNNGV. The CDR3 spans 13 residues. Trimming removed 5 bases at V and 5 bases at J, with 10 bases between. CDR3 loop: CASSPDRDQPQHF. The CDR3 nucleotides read TGTGCCAGCAGCCCCGACAGAGATCAGCCCCAGCATTTT.

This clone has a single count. For the CDR3, the DNA is TGTGCCAGCAGTTTAAGGCGACTAGCGGGACCCAAAAATGAGCAGTTCTTC. This sequence encodes CASSLRRLAGPKNEQFF. This chain connects TRBV27 to TRBJ2-1; 11 positions match TRBD2. V lost 2 bases to trimming and J lost 7 bases; unmatched junction nucleotides: 10. Germline CDR1 and CDR2: MNHEY and SMNVEV (reference sequence). CDR3 length: 17 amino acids.

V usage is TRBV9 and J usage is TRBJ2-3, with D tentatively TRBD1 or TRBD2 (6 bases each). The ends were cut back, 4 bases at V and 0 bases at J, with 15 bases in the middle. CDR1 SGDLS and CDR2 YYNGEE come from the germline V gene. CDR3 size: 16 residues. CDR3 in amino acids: CASSSRGSGSTDTQYF. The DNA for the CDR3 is TGTGCCAGCAGCTCCAGGGGTAGCGGTAGCACAGATACGCAGTATTTT.

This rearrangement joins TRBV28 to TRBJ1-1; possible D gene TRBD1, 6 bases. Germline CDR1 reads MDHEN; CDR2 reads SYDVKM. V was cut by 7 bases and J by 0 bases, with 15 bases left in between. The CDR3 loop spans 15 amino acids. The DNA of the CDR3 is TGTGCCAGCACTACTGCAGGGGTCATGAACACTGAAGCTTTCTTT. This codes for CASTTAGVMNTEAFF.

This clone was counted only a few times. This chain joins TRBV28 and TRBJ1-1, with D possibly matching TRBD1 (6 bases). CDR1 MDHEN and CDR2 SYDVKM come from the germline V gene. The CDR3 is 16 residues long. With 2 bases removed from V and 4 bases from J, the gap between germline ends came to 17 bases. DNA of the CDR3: TGTGCCAGCAGTTTAGCTCAGGGGCGTGGGAGCACTGAAGCTTTCTTT. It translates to CASSLAQGRGSTEAFF.

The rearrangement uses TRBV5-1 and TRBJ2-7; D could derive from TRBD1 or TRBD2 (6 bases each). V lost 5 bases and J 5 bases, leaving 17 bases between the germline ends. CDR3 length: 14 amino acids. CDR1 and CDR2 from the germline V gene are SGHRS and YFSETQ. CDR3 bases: TGCGCCAGCAGGAGTACCAGGGGCGGGAACGAGCAGTACTTC. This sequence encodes CASRSTRGGNEQYF.

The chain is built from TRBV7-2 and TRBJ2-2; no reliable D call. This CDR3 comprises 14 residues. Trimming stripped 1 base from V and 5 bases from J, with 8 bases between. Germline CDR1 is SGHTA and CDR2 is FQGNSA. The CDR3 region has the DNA TGTGCCAGCAGCTTAGGGATTTTGACCGGGGAGCTGTTTTTT. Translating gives CASSLGILTGELFF.

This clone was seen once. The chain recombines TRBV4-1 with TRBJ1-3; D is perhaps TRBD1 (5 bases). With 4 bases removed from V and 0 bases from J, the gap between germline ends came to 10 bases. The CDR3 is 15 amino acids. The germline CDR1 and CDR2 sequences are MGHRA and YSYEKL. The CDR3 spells CASSRGTGSGNTIYF. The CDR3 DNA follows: TGCGCCAGCAGCCGAGGGACGGGCTCTGGAAACACCATATATTTT.

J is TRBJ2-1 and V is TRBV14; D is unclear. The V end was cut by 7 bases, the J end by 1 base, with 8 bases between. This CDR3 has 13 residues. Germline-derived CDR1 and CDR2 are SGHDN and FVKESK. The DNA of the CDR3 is TGTGCCAGCAACCAGCAATCCTACAATGAGCAGTTCTTC. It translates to CASNQQSYNEQFF. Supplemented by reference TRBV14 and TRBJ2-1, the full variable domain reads EAGVTQFPSHSVIEKGQTVTLRCDPISGHDNLYWYRRVMGKEIKFLLHFVKESKQDESGMPNNRFLAERTGGTYSTLKVQPAELEDSGVYFCASNQQSYNEQFFGPGTRLTVL.

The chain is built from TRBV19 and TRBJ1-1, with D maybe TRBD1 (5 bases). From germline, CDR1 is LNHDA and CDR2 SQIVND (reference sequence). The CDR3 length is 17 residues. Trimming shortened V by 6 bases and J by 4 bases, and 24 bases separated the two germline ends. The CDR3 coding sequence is TGTGCCAGTAGCTATCGCCCTGGCGGACATTACAGCACTGAAGCTTTCTTT. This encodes CASSYRPGGHYSTEAFF.

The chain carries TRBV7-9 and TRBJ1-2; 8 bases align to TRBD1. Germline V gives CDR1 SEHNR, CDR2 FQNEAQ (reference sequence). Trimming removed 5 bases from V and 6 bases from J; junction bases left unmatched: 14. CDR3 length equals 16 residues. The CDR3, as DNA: TGTGCCAGCAGCCGAGGACAGGGTAGGGACTTGGATGGCTACACCTTC. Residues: CASSRGQGRDLDGYTF.

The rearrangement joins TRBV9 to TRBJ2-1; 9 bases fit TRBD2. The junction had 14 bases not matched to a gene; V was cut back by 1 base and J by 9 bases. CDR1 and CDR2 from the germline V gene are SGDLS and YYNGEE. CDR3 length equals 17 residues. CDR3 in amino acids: CASSVTPSGGRGGEQFF. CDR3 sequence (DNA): TGTGCCAGCAGCGTAACCCCTAGTGGCGGGAGGGGAGGTGAGCAGTTCTTC.

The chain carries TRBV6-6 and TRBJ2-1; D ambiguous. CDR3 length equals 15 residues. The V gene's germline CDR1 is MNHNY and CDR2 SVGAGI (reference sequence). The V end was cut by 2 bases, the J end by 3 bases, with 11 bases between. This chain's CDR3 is CASSYVVAVYNEQFF. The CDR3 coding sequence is TGTGCCAGCAGTTACGTGGTAGCAGTCTACAATGAGCAGTTCTTC.

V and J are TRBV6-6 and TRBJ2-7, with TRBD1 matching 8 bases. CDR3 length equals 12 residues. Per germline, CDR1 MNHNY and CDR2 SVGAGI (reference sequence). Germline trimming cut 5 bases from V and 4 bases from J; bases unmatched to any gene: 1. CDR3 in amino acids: CASSRTGYEQYF. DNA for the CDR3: TGTGCCAGCAGTCGGACAGGGTACGAGCAGTACTTC.

The DNA for the CDR3 is TGTGCCAGCAGAGCGACACCCCACAGGGATCAGCCCCAGCATTTT. Its translation is CASRATPHRDQPQHF. The chain has TRBV27 and TRBJ1-5; possible D gene TRBD1, 6 bases. This CDR3 has 15 residues. Germline V gives CDR1 MNHEY, CDR2 SMNVEV (reference sequence). V was clipped by 6 bases and J by 5 bases, with 17 bases between them.